The T cell receptor (beta chain) under discussion was sequenced for a study of blood T cells in healthy people across ages (dated by TCRdb to about 2015). At the level of the whole study: In model experiments, roughly one uniquely barcoded TCR beta cDNA molecule per two T cells was captured by template switching. The study measured age-related changes in TCR beta repertoire diversity using deep sequencing normalized with unique cDNA molecular identifiers. Donors were grouped into four age groups: young (average about 15 years), middle-aged (under 40), aged (62) and long-lived (just over 80). To avoid experimental bias, donors of different ages were randomly spread across the sequencing lanes. Two additional independent replicas of 1 million unique cDNA reads from the same blood draw were analyzed for two donors (one aged 18 to 30 and one aged 80 or older).

Libraries were made using 5' RACE. The second PCR ran for about 7 to 11 cycles and used a J-beta primer mix along with a sample-barcoded 5' primer. A template-switch 5' adaptor carrying 12 random nucleotides introduced a unique molecular identifier onto each TCR beta cDNA molecule. Each sample yielded at least 3 million CDR3-containing paired-end reads. All of the RNA was converted into first-strand cDNA using the Mint cDNA synthesis kit, with a TRBC-specific oligonucleotide serving as the primer. Following uracil-DNA glycosylase treatment, a first 18-cycle PCR with universal primers M1SS and BC2_uni_R was performed on all cDNA. As for how the authors treated the data: For normalization, 1 million high-quality reads, each with a distinct molecular identifier, were randomly selected from each sample. Instead of being binned into consensus sequences, reads that shared molecular identifiers were thrown out. MiTCR, with a Q25 quality threshold and the strictest error-elimination algorithm, was used for CDR3 identification, clonotype clustering and error correction. A nonparametric unseen species model with Euler transformation was used to estimate lower-bound total TCR beta diversity. TCRdb took the public reads, trimmed them with fastp at Q25, ran MiXCR for clone calling and kept in-frame beta chains. Identical CDR3 proteins give one entry, which carries the most common genes and DNA. The V and J calls follow TCRdb's processing rather than the paper's. This sample gives 1.5 million to 2 million distinct CDR3 sequences in total; approximately 39% of them show up just once. The top ten clonotypes cover more than 20% of the sample.

Study-wide findings and limitations: Because donor CMV infection status was unknown, age-related changes in expanded clonotypes were potentially confounded. Because profiling used bulk unsorted PBMCs, naive and antigen-experienced compartments could not be compared conclusively. There was a strong correlation between observed TCR beta diversity and the percentage of naive T cells measured by flow cytometry. Total diversity estimates from one million sequenced T cells were considered lower bounds and underestimates. As age increased, observed TCR beta diversity per million T cells dropped in a roughly linear way, and a significant reduction was already evident by age around 41. Compared with the aged group, the long-lived group had more naive CD4+ T cells, fewer expanded clones and increased TCR diversity, a pattern suggesting age selection.

Including the terminal cysteine and phenylalanine, the CDR3 comprises 16 residues. The read is trimmed to its CDR3 DNA, 48 bases read in frame from base 1. Based on the germline V gene, the CDR1 and CDR2 sequences are SQVTM and ANQGSEA. Trimming takes 4 bases from V and 2 bases from J, and the germline ends sit 19 bases apart. The donors were 40 or so Caucasian individuals from Russia, aged roughly 6 to 95 years, who were systemically healthy. Roughly 11 milliliters of peripheral blood were drawn from each donor into EDTA-treated Vacutainer tubes. PBMCs were isolated by Ficoll-Paque density-gradient centrifugation, with at least 6 million obtained per sample. Total RNA was extracted from PBMCs with Trizol reagent, with at least 5.5 micrograms obtained per sample. The percentages of naive CD45RAhigh/CD27high T cells were determined by flow cytometry on a PBMC aliquot from every donor. Points on this clonotype: This receptor's antigen is unknown. Qualities for individual bases were not recorded, and no much larger clone is one base off.

Recombination linked TRBV29-1 to TRBJ2-3, with a tentative D gene TRBD2 over 5 matching bases. Specimen: blood. The origin of this receptor is a human donor in good health. The DNA sequence is TGCAGCGTTGCTAGCCACGGTTCAGACGCCACAGATACGCAGTATTTT. Its product reads: CSVASHGSDATDTQYF.